This is a list of T cell receptor beta chains from one sample in a study of PD-1 blockade in classical Hodgkin lymphoma. Sequenced by immunoSEQ multiplex PCR; TCRdb stores in-frame clones only, minus some. The table lists about 97,000 clones, 80% to 85% of them singletons. The specimen was peripheral blood mononuclear cells (PBMCs), collected at baseline. The receptors were sampled from a human donor with classical Hodgkin lymphoma. The CDR3 runs from the conserved cysteine through the conserved F or W. The order of the fields is clone size, CDR3 length, D gene, J gene, V gene, CDR3 protein, CDR3 DNA. D genes are given only for firm matches. The size entry is marked missing in some rows and otherwise reads once, few, many or a size class.

NA 14 NA TRBJ2-1 TRBV14 CASSQVIGGTEQFF TGTGCCAGCAGCCAAGTGATCGGGGGCACTGAGCAGTTCTTC
NA 16 NA TRBJ1-5 TRBV19 CASSIEGLWSNQPQHF TGTGCCAGTAGTATAGAAGGCCTCTGGAGCAATCAGCCCCAGCATTTT
NA 16 NA TRBJ2-7 TRBV30 CAWSPYGPGIGYEQYF TGTGCCTGGAGTCCCTACGGGCCAGGGATCGGTTACGAGCAGTACTTC
NA 14 NA TRBJ1-4 TRBV10-3 CAISDGGRNEKLFF TGTGCCATCAGTGACGGGGGAAGGAATGAAAAACTGTTTTTT
NA 17 TRBD1 TRBJ1-2 TRBV4-2 CASSQDTDRGPNYGYTF TGTGCCAGCAGCCAAGACACCGACAGGGGGCCGAACTATGGCTACACCTTC
NA 13 TRBD1 TRBJ2-5 TRBV28 CASSLGTGRTQYF TGTGCCAGCAGTTTAGGGACAGGGAGGACCCAGTACTTC
NA 15 NA TRBJ2-7 TRBV5-1 CASSLSGDTSYEQYF TGCGCCAGCAGCTTGTCGGGGGACACCTCCTACGAGCAGTACTTC
few 15 NA TRBJ1-2 TRBV5-1 CASSFESTGNYGYTF TGCGCCAGCAGCTTCGAATCAACCGGAAACTATGGCTACACCTTC
NA 13 NA TRBJ1-1 TRBV19 CASSIDLEGRAFF TGTGCCAGTAGTATAGATCTGGAGGGACGAGCTTTCTTT
NA 18 TRBD2 TRBJ2-5 TRBV10-3 CAISDAGLAGGSQETQYF TGTGCCATCAGTGACGCGGGACTAGCGGGAGGAAGTCAAGAGACCCAGTACTTC
NA 14 NA TRBJ2-2 TRBV19 CASSILANTGELFF TGTGCCAGTAGTATACTAGCGAACACCGGGGAGCTGTTTTTT
once 14 NA TRBJ2-7 TRBV29-1 CSAGRGRSAYEQYF TGCAGCGCTGGGCGGGGACGGAGCGCCTACGAGCAGTACTTC
NA 13 NA TRBJ2-5 TRBV2 CASGRDFQETQYF TGTGCCAGCGGACGGGACTTTCAAGAGACCCAGTACTTC
NA 13 TRBD1 TRBJ2-7 TRBV5-4 CASSFDRAYEQYF TGTGCCAGCAGCTTCGACAGGGCCTACGAGCAGTACTTC
NA 16 TRBD2 TRBJ2-1 TRBV10-3 CAISGGRRSGYDEQFF TGTGCCATCAGTGGGGGACGACGTAGCGGGTATGATGAGCAGTTCTTC
NA 14 NA TRBJ1-1 TRBV6-5 CASSYEGLGTEAFF TGTGCCAGCAGTTACGAAGGATTGGGCACTGAAGCTTTCTTT
NA 14 NA TRBJ2-7 TRBV27 CASTSRTGPYEQYF TGTGCCAGCACAAGCAGGACTGGACCCTACGAGCAGTACTTC
NA 15 TRBD2 TRBJ2-3 TRBV14 CASSQDPPTSGRCHF TGTGCCAGCAGCCAAGATCCCCCAACTAGCGGGAGGTGTCATTTT
NA 15 TRBD1 TRBJ1-1 TRBV14 CASSQGGQGLREAFF TGTGCCAGCAGCCAAGGCGGACAGGGGCTCCGAGAAGCTTTCTTT
NA 12 NA TRBJ2-2 TRBV27 CASSIPGGELFF TGTGCCAGCAGTATACCCGGCGGGGAGCTGTTTTTT
once 16 TRBD2 TRBJ2-2 TRBV5-4 CASSSTQSVAGGELFF TGTGCCAGCAGCTCGACACAGTCGGTAGCGGGAGGGGAGCTGTTTTTT
NA 14 NA TRBJ1-2 TRBV18 CASSPGVGDYGYTF TGTGCCAGCTCACCAGGAGTAGGCGACTATGGCTACACCTTC
few 12 NA TRBJ1-2 TRBV28 CASSLRGGGYTF TGTGCCAGCAGTTTAAGGGGGGGTGGCTACACCTTC
NA 15 TRBD1 TRBJ1-5 TRBV28 CASSPQGGAYQPQHF TGTGCCAGCAGTCCGCAGGGGGGGGCGTACCAGCCCCAGCATTTT
NA 13 NA TRBJ2-3 TRBV7-6 CASSLAGSDTQYF TGTGCCAGCAGCTTAGCGGGTTCAGATACGCAGTATTTT
NA 13 TRBD1 TRBJ1-2 TRBV10-1 CASSETGVYGYTF TGCGCCAGCAGTGAGACAGGGGTCTATGGCTACACCTTC
once 13 NA TRBJ1-5 TRBV27 CASSLNSGGGQHF TGTGCCAGCAGTTTAAATTCGGGGGGGGGCCAGCATTTT
NA 14 TRBD2 TRBJ2-2 TRBV19 CASSLLAATGELFF TGTGCCAGTTCCTTACTAGCGGCTACCGGGGAGCTGTTTTTT
NA 16 NA TRBJ2-2 TRBV18 CASSPFSPTSTGELFF TGTGCCAGCTCACCATTCAGTCCCACCAGTACCGGGGAGCTGTTTTTT
NA 14 NA TRBJ2-2 TRBV6-1 CASSEGPNTGELFF TGTGCCAGCAGCGAGGGACCCAACACCGGGGAGCTGTTTTTT
NA 15 TRBD2 TRBJ2-7 TRBV9 CASSVGASGAYEQYF TGTGCCAGCAGCGTAGGGGCTAGCGGGGCCTACGAGCAGTACTTC
NA 14 TRBD1 TRBJ1-5 TRBV7-2 CASSSQGVGQPQHF TGTGCCAGCAGCTCACAGGGGGTTGGTCAGCCCCAGCATTTT
NA 15 NA TRBJ2-5 TRBV28 CASTEPGGPSKAQYF TGTGCCAGCACCGAACCTGGGGGCCCGAGTAAGGCCCAGTACTTC
NA 14 NA TRBJ1-4 TRBV10-3 CASSPQGRAEKLFF TGTGCCAGCAGTCCCCAGGGTAGGGCTGAAAAACTGTTTTTT
NA 11 NA TRBJ2-5 TRBV19 CASRGQETQYF TGTGCCAGTAGAGGCCAAGAGACCCAGTACTTC
NA 15 TRBD1 TRBJ1-4 TRBV28 CASRRTGQGSEKLFF TGTGCCAGCAGGAGGACGGGACAGGGGTCTGAAAAACTGTTTTTT
few 16 NA TRBJ2-7 TRBV5-1 CASSGERDSSTYEQYF TGCGCCAGCAGCGGGGAGCGGGACAGCTCAACCTACGAGCAGTACTTC